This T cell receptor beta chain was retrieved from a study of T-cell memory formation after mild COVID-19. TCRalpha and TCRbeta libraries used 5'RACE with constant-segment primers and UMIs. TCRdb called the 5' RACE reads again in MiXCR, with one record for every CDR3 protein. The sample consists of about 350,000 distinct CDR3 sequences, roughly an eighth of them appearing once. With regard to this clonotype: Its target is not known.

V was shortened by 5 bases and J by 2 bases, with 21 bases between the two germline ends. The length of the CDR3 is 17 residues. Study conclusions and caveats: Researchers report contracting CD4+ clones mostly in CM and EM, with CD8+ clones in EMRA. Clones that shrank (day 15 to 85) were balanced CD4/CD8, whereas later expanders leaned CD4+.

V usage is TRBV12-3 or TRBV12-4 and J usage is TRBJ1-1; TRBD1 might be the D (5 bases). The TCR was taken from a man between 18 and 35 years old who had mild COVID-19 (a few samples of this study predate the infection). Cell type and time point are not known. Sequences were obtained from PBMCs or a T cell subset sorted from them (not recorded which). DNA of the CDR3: TGTGCCAGCAGTGGTCTTCGACAGAGTACGGGAAACACTGAAGCTTTCTTT. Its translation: CASSGLRQSTGNTEAFF.